This T cell receptor (beta chain) came from a study of tumor-infiltrating lymphocytes in primary liver carcinoma. About the research overall: Patients were men and women aged 30 to 69 years.

Blood RNA was derived from unsorted whole blood, and germline DNA was extracted too. cDNA specific to TCR beta was made from 500 to 650 ng of total RNA, with a constant-region primer employed for priming. Slightly modified ARM-PCR, run as three nested multiplex PCR rounds, produced the TCR beta libraries. Forward primers for TRBV1-TRBV30 and a C-beta reverse primer served the first two PCR rounds, at about 10 cycles each. A single record per CDR3 protein comes from TCRdb applying MiXCR to the multiplex PCR reads. This sample yields just over 300,000 distinct CDR3 sequences, of which 50% to 75% are seen a single time; more than 15% belongs to the top ten. Germline V gene data show CDR1 as MNHEY and CDR2 as SVGAGI. This CDR3 comprises 15 residues. V lost 0 bases and J 8 bases, leaving 13 bases between the germline ends. This clonotype was seen many times.

The chain couples TRBV6-5 to TRBJ1-4; D gene uncertain. The receptor comes from a woman aged 25 to 39 with primary liver carcinoma and hepatitis B virus infection. The sample was peripheral blood. The CDR3: CASSYSPPPGEKLFF. The DNA of the CDR3 is TGTGCCAGCAGTTACTCGCCCCCCCCCGGGGAAAAACTGTTTTTT.